A selection of T cell receptor beta chains follows, all from one sample in a study of T cell responses to AZD1222 COVID-19 vaccine. Profiled with immunoSEQ multiplex PCR; TCRdb holds only in-frame clones, not every one. This table holds about 48,000 clones, around 85% found once. Specimen: peripheral blood, collected 28 days after the second AZD1222 dose. The receptors originated from an adult who received the AZD1222 COVID-19 vaccine. The CDR3 runs from the conserved cysteine through the conserved F or W. The D gene is left open where the match is weak. The listing skips clone size in some rows; elsewhere it reads once, few, many or a size class.

clone size,V gene,D gene,J gene,CDR3 DNA,CDR3 protein
.,TRBV6-1,.,TRBJ2-7,TGTGCCAGCAGTGAAGCGGGCAGAGAGCAGTACTTC,CASSEAGREQYF
.,TRBV6-5,.,TRBJ2-2,TGTGCCAGCAGTTACCAACAGAACACCGGGGAGCTGTTTTTT,CASSYQQNTGELFF
once,TRBV7-2,TRBD2,TRBJ2-7,TGTGCCAGCAGCTTAGCATCCACGAGACTAGCATCCTACGAGCAGTACTTC,CASSLASTRLASYEQYF
.,TRBV6-5,.,TRBJ2-2,TGTGCCAGCACTAGTCTTCGGGGGGAGCTGTTTTTT,CASTSLRGELFF
.,TRBV5-1,.,TRBJ2-1,TGCGCCAGCAGCTTGGTGGTCGACACGATAAGCTACAATGAGCAGTTCTTC,CASSLVVDTISYNEQFF
.,TRBV5-6,TRBD1,TRBJ2-7,TGTGCCAGCAGCTCAGGGGGCCTCGGCTCCTACGAGCAGTACTTC,CASSSGGLGSYEQYF
.,TRBV27,.,TRBJ2-1,TGTGCCAGCAGTTTATTTGGCAATGAGCAGTTCTTC,CASSLFGNEQFF
.,TRBV6-5,TRBD1,TRBJ1-1,TGTGCCAGCAGTTACGGGACAGTCTACACTGAAGCTTTCTTT,CASSYGTVYTEAFF
.,TRBV18,TRBD2,TRBJ2-7,TGTGCCAGCTCACTCGAATCCGGGACTGCAACCGGTCGTTCTATCTTCGGGAGGTACGAGCAGTACTTC,CASSLESGTATGRSIFGRYEQYF
once,TRBV4-2,.,TRBJ2-1,TGTGCCAGCAGCCAAGATCAGGTCCGGCGGCAGTTCTTC,CASSQDQVRRQFF
once,TRBV11-3,TRBD1,TRBJ1-2,TGTGCCAGCAGCCCCGGGACAGGGGGCGCGTGGGGCTACACCTTC,CASSPGTGGAWGYTF
few,TRBV29-1,.,TRBJ1-5,TGCAGCGTTGGTTCCGGTCTTGGTCAGCCCCAGCATTTT,CSVGSGLGQPQHF
.,TRBV11-1,.,TRBJ2-7,TGTGCCAGCAGCTTCCCGGGGCAAGAGCAGTACTTC,CASSFPGQEQYF
once,TRBV15,.,TRBJ1-5,TGTGCCACCAGCAGAGATCGGGATCAGCCCCAGCATTTT,CATSRDRDQPQHF
.,TRBV18,.,TRBJ2-7,TGTGCCAGCTCACCAAGGACCCTACCTTCCTACGAGCAGTACTTC,CASSPRTLPSYEQYF
.,TRBV9,.,TRBJ2-1,TGTGCCAGCAGCGCCCGGACTCATGACAATGAGCAGTTCTTC,CASSARTHDNEQFF
once,TRBV7-8,.,TRBJ1-2,TGTGCCAGCAGCCCGGAGATGGGGGCTTGGGGCTACACCTTC,CASSPEMGAWGYTF
.,TRBV5-1,.,TRBJ1-2,TGCGCCAGCAGCCCCGTCTTACAGGGTGTTGGAGGCTACACCTTC,CASSPVLQGVGGYTF
.,TRBV7-9,.,TRBJ2-4,TGTGCCTCGGCAGGGATAGCCAAAAACATTCAGTACTTC,CASAGIAKNIQYF
.,TRBV18,TRBD1,TRBJ1-3,TGTGCCAGCTCACCACCGACAGGGTCTGGAAACACCATATATTTT,CASSPPTGSGNTIYF
.,TRBV5-1,.,TRBJ1-6,TGCGCCAGCAGCCCTTCGACGGACTATAATTCACCCCTCCACTTT,CASSPSTDYNSPLHF
.,TRBV11-3,.,TRBJ1-4,TGTGCCAGCAGCCTCTTTCAGGGAAATGAAAAACTGTTTTTT,CASSLFQGNEKLFF
.,TRBV2,TRBD2,TRBJ2-5,TGTGCCAGCAGAGTTACTAGCGGGAAAGAGACCCAGTACTTC,CASRVTSGKETQYF
.,TRBV4-1,TRBD1,TRBJ2-7,TGCGCCAGCAGCCAAGAAACTCTGGGACAGAACTACGAGCAGTACTTC,CASSQETLGQNYEQYF
.,TRBV10-1,.,TRBJ2-7,TGCGCCAGCCTCTGCTACGAGCAGTACTTC,CASLCYEQYF
.,TRBV6-5,.,TRBJ2-7,TGTGCCAGCAGTTCGGGTGAGAGACACGAGCAGTACTTC,CASSSGERHEQYF
.,TRBV7-6,TRBD2,TRBJ2-3,TGTGCCAGCAGCTTGACTAGCGGGAGGAGGGGCACAGATACGCAGTATTTT,CASSLTSGRRGTDTQYF
.,TRBV18,TRBD1,TRBJ1-1,TGTGCCAGCTCACCGGACAGGGATACTGAAGCTTTCTTT,CASSPDRDTEAFF
.,TRBV4-3,.,TRBJ2-1,TGCGCCAGCAGCCAAGATCTCGCACTCTCCTACAATGAGCAGTTCTTC,CASSQDLALSYNEQFF
.,TRBV7-2,.,TRBJ1-3,TGTGCCAGCAGCTTGCGCAGGGCCGACTCTGGAAACACCATATATTTT,CASSLRRADSGNTIYF
.,TRBV14,TRBD2,TRBJ2-5,TGTGCCAGCAGCCAAGATTATGCTAGCGGGATAGTAGGAGAGACCCAGTACTTC,CASSQDYASGIVGETQYF
.,TRBV5-4,TRBD2,TRBJ2-1,TGTGCCAGCAGCGCCCGGACTAGCGGCTCCTACAATGAGCAGTTCTTC,CASSARTSGSYNEQFF
.,TRBV10-3,TRBD1,TRBJ1-5,TGTGCCATCTCTACCGACAGGGGCGGACAGCCCCAGCATTTT,CAISTDRGGQPQHF
.,TRBV27,.,TRBJ2-7,TGTGCCAGCAGCTACGGGAGTTCTTGGAGCTACGAGCAGTACTTC,CASSYGSSWSYEQYF
once,TRBV28,TRBD2,TRBJ2-1,TGCGGGGCTAGCGGGAGAAATGAGCAGTTCTTC,CGASGRNEQFF
.,TRBV7-2,TRBD2,TRBJ2-7,TGTGCCAGCAGCTTAGTAGTAGCGGGATCCCTCTACGAGCAGTACTTC,CASSLVVAGSLYEQYF
once,TRBV10-3,TRBD2,TRBJ2-7,TGTGCCGTCGCCCCCGCGACTAGCGGGAGCCACGAGCAGTACTTC,CAVAPATSGSHEQYF
.,TRBV12-3/TRBV12-4,.,TRBJ2-1,TGTGCCAGCAGGGACCGGCTGGACAATGAGCAGTTCTTC,CASRDRLDNEQFF
once,TRBV11-3,.,TRBJ1-4,TGTGCCAGCAGCTTAGAAACAGGGACGGTTAATGAAAAACTGTTTTTT,CASSLETGTVNEKLFF
.,TRBV24-1,.,TRBJ2-1,TGTGCCACCAGTGATTTCAAGGAGACGGACAATGAGCAGTTCTTC,CATSDFKETDNEQFF
.,TRBV29-1,TRBD1,TRBJ1-1,TGCAGCGGGGACAGGGGGTTCACTGAAGCTTTCTTT,CSGDRGFTEAFF
.,TRBV19,TRBD2,TRBJ2-3,TGTGCCAGTAGTAAGCTAGCGGGGACCGGGGGCACAGATACGCAGTATTTT,CASSKLAGTGGTDTQYF
.,TRBV7-9,.,TRBJ2-7,TGTGCCAGCAGCTTATCGGGCGGCTCTGGGGGATGGGAGCAGTACTTC,CASSLSGGSGGWEQYF
.,TRBV10-3,TRBD2,TRBJ2-5,TGTGCCATCAGTGAGAAAGTGGGACTAGCGGGGCAAGAGACCCAGTACTTC,CAISEKVGLAGQETQYF
.,TRBV28,.,TRBJ1-6,TGTGCCAGCAGTTTAGGGCAGGGCTATAATTCACCCCTCCACTTT,CASSLGQGYNSPLHF
.,TRBV19,TRBD2,TRBJ2-7,TGTGCCAGTAGTCGGGGGGAGAGCTCCTACGAGCAGTACTTC,CASSRGESSYEQYF
.,TRBV5-1,.,TRBJ1-1,TGCGCCAGCAGCTTGGTAGAGTGGGACAACACTGAAGCTTTCTTT,CASSLVEWDNTEAFF
.,TRBV11-2,.,TRBJ1-1,TGTGCCAGCAGGCAATGGGGCACTGAAGCTTTCTTT,CASRQWGTEAFF
.,TRBV7-2,.,TRBJ1-3,TGTGCCAGCAGCTTAGGGACGGTGGGAAACACCATATATTTT,CASSLGTVGNTIYF
.,TRBV9,.,TRBJ2-2,TGTGCCAGCAGCGCCCTCAGCCCCAGGGAGACCGGGGAGCTGTTTTTT,CASSALSPRETGELFF
.,TRBV6-2/TRBV6-3,.,TRBJ2-1,TGTGCCAGCAGTTATATGAGCAGCTACAATGAGCAGTTCTTC,CASSYMSSYNEQFF
once,TRBV3-1/TRBV3-2,.,TRBJ1-4,TGTGCCAGCAGCTGGCTGGGGGCCAATGAAAAACTGTTTTTT,CASSWLGANEKLFF
.,TRBV9,TRBD2,TRBJ2-2,TGTGCCAGCAGCGTCGGACTAGCGGTTAACACCGGGGAGCTGTTTTTT,CASSVGLAVNTGELFF
.,TRBV3-1/TRBV3-2,.,TRBJ2-7,TGTGCCAGCAGCCAAGATCGGCGAAGCGAGCAGTACTTC,CASSQDRRSEQYF
.,TRBV19,.,TRBJ1-2,TGTGCCAGCCGCGATATGGCTAACTATGGCTACACCTTC,CASRDMANYGYTF